This T cell receptor beta chain is drawn from a study of regulatory T cells in long-lasting Graves disease. General observations from the study: There were preferences for TRBV28, TRBJ1-2 and TRBJ2-5 in persistent disease.

The germline V gene encodes CDR1 SGHVS and CDR2 FQNEAQ. Trimming stripped 3 bases from V and 5 bases from J, with 10 bases between. The CDR3 loop spans 13 amino acids. The time point: newly diagnosed GD, antithyroid drugs for less than 3 months. Extracted RNA from PBMCs served as the source of the TCR library. With iRepertoire HTBI primers and Arm-PCR of CDR3 regions, TCR beta libraries were built. Using its own MiXCR run on the multiplex PCR reads, TCRdb lists one record per CDR3 protein. The sample holds 360,000 or so distinct CDR3 sequences; around 15% are singletons and the top ten take roughly 21%. This clonotype has ten or more counts. The target antigen is unknown. These data were also reused for a study on T cells in Graves' hyperthyroidism and ophthalmopathy. From that paper: In the analysis, a 13 V-J model separated ophthalmopathy from stable hyperthyroidism.

The chain has TRBV7-8 and TRBJ1-1; D is ambiguous. The sample consisted of peripheral blood mononuclear cells (PBMCs), taken at new diagnosis, from a patient treated with antithyroid drugs. This TCR was sampled from a woman between 18 and 30 years old with Graves disease. DNA of the CDR3: TGTGCCAGCAGCTTTATTTCGGGAACTGAAGCTTTCTTT. It codes for CASSFISGTEAFF. Combining the CDR3 with reference TRBV7-8 and TRBJ1-1 gives the whole variable domain GAGVSQSPRYKVAKRGQDVALRCDPISGHVSLFWYQQALGQGPEFLTYFQNEAQLDKSGLPSDRFFAERPEGSVSTLKIQRTQQEDSAVYLCASSFISGTEAFFGQGTRLTVV.